Listed below are T cell receptor beta chains from one sample, sequenced in a study of naive and memory T cell subsets. TCRdb called the UMI-ligation and nested PCR reads again in MiXCR, with one record for every CDR3 protein. This table has some 150,000 distinct CDR3 sequences, over 15% appearing once. The source material was naive CD4+ T cells from blood. Source of these receptors: a human donor in good health. CDR3s include the opening cysteine and the closing phenylalanine or tryptophan. D genes are given only for firm matches. Clone size is not always given. Where it is, it says once, few, many or a class for expanded clones.

D | J | size | V | DNA | CDR3
TRBD1 | TRBJ2-5 | few | TRBV12-3/TRBV12-4 | TGTGCCAGCAGTCGGGACAGGCCTCAAGAGACCCAGTACTTC | CASSRDRPQETQYF
TRBD1 | TRBJ1-2 | . | TRBV28 | TGTGCCAGCAGTTTAATTTTCCAGGGGGGGAGTTATGGCTACACCTTC | CASSLIFQGGSYGYTF
. | TRBJ2-7 | . | TRBV29-1 | TGCAGCGTCGGAAGATCTTCTTCCGACGAGCAGTACTTC | CSVGRSSSDEQYF
. | TRBJ2-7 | few | TRBV20-1 | TGCAGTGCCACGTCTACTCCTAGTGAGCAGTACTTC | CSATSTPSEQYF
TRBD2 | TRBJ2-3 | . | TRBV7-9 | TGTGCCAGCAGCTTGTACATACAAAGTAGCGGGAGGGTGGCAGATACGCAGTATTTT | CASSLYIQSSGRVADTQYF
. | TRBJ1-3 | few | TRBV6-1 | TGTGCCAGCAGACCTGACTTCGGAAACACCATATATTTT | CASRPDFGNTIYF
TRBD1 | TRBJ1-1 | . | TRBV2 | TGTGCCAGCAGTGAGTATGGACAGGGAAACACTGAAGCTTTCTTT | CASSEYGQGNTEAFF
TRBD2 | TRBJ2-5 | . | TRBV20-1 | TGCAGTGCTTTCCTGACTAGCGGGTTGGAGACCCAGTACTTC | CSAFLTSGLETQYF
TRBD1 | TRBJ1-1 | . | TRBV12-3/TRBV12-4 | TGTGCCAGCAGGCAGTGGACAGGCACTGAAGCTTTCTTT | CASRQWTGTEAFF
. | TRBJ2-3 | few | TRBV11-2 | TGTGCCAGCAGCTTATACCGCTACACAGATACGCAGTATTTT | CASSLYRYTDTQYF
TRBD2 | TRBJ2-4 | . | TRBV20-1 | TGCAGTGCTCGGACTAGCGGAGCCAAAAACATTCAGTACTTC | CSARTSGAKNIQYF
. | TRBJ2-1 | . | TRBV29-1 | TGCAGCGTTGAAGAATGGCACAGAAGCTCCTACAATGAGCAGTTCTTC | CSVEEWHRSSYNEQFF
. | TRBJ1-6 | . | TRBV6-1 | TGTGCCAGCAGTGATTATGGGGCACCCCTCCACTTT | CASSDYGAPLHF
. | TRBJ2-7 | few | TRBV28 | TGTGCCAGCACCCTGTCGGGTGGGGCGATGTACGAGCAGTACTTC | CASTLSGGAMYEQYF
. | TRBJ2-7 | . | TRBV6-2/TRBV6-3 | TGTGCCAGCAGTCACTCAGCGGGTAGCCCTCAGCCCTACGAGCAGTACTTC | CASSHSAGSPQPYEQYF
TRBD2 | TRBJ2-7 | few | TRBV29-1 | TGCAGCGTTCGCGGGAGTAGGTCCTACGAGCAGTACTTC | CSVRGSRSYEQYF
TRBD2 | TRBJ2-1 | . | TRBV5-4 | TGTGCCAGCAGCTTCGGGACTAGCGGGAGATACAATGAGCAGTTCTTC | CASSFGTSGRYNEQFF
TRBD2 | TRBJ2-7 | few | TRBV12-3/TRBV12-4 | TGTGCCAGCAGTCCTCGGGGGGGGGACGCGTACGAGCAGTACTTC | CASSPRGGDAYEQYF
. | TRBJ2-1 | few | TRBV20-1 | TGCAGTGCCATAGGGACTGGCAACAATGAGCAGTTCTTC | CSAIGTGNNEQFF
. | TRBJ1-3 | . | TRBV20-1 | TGCAGTGCTAGGGAAGGGACTTCCTCTGGAAACACCATATATTTT | CSAREGTSSGNTIYF
TRBD1 | TRBJ2-1 | . | TRBV19 | TGTGCCAGTAGGAGGTCGGGACAGGGGGCCTCAGCGACCATCTCCTACAATGAGCAGTTCTTC | CASRRSGQGASATISYNEQFF
. | TRBJ2-2 | few | TRBV2 | TGTGCCAGCAGTGTTAACACCAGGGACACCGGGGAGCTGTTTTTT | CASSVNTRDTGELFF
. | TRBJ1-5 | . | TRBV20-1 | TGCAGTGCTAGAGGGGAGGGAGGTCAGCCCCAGCATTTT | CSARGEGGQPQHF
. | TRBJ2-6 | few | TRBV5-1 | TGCGCCAGCAGCCCTAGGGACGTCCAAAGCTCTGGGGCCAACGTCCTGACTTTC | CASSPRDVQSSGANVLTF
TRBD2 | TRBJ2-1 | . | TRBV4-2 | TGTGCCAGCAGCCAAACCGGGACTAGCGGGAGGGCCTCCAATGAGCAGTTCTTC | CASSQTGTSGRASNEQFF
. | TRBJ2-1 | . | TRBV6-2/TRBV6-3 | TGTGCCACCCAGAGGGTATTGCTTAGCGCCTACAATGAGCAGTTCTTC | CATQRVLLSAYNEQFF
TRBD2 | TRBJ2-1 | . | TRBV5-1 | TGCGCCAGCAGCTTCTCTTTAGCGGGAGGGCCGGGCAATGAGCAGTTCTTC | CASSFSLAGGPGNEQFF